This T cell receptor beta chain emerged from a study of T cell responses to AZD1222 COVID-19 vaccine. Looking at the study overall: The study pooled second doses at about 4 or about 12 weeks. General study findings and limits: Nearly half of spike-specific TCRs reportedly target unmutated variant regions.

Sequencing was performed with immunoSEQ multiplex PCR; in TCRdb, only in-frame clones are kept and a portion is missing. The top ten clones hold about 3% of a sample with 120,000 to 150,000 clones, 90% of them seen once. The CDR3 runs to 14 residues. Germline V gene data show CDR1 as SGHKS and CDR2 as YYEKEE (reference sequence). The trim removed 0 bases at V and 4 bases at J, leaving 2 bases unmatched. Comments on this clone: Antigen specificity is unknown.

The sample consisted of peripheral blood, taken on day 0 of AZD1222 vaccination. This TCR was recovered from an adult in good health. This chain connects TRBV5-5 to TRBJ1-2, with 8 bases matching TRBD1. The DNA for the CDR3 is TGTGCCAGCAGCTTGGAAGACAGGGGCTATGGCTACACCTTC. It codes for CASSLEDRGYGYTF.